This T cell receptor beta chain came from a study of cytomegalovirus exposure and HLA in healthy donors. Points from the study as a whole: One variant, a missense change in DCLRE1C, was linked in a later analysis to TCR beta V- and J-gene trimming. The study designated 160 or so TCR beta chains cytomegalovirus-associated. Three chains linked to CMV were shown in vitro to be specific for CMV antigens.

Concerning this clone itself: Its cognate antigen is unknown.

The PCR used 60 Vbeta and 13 Jbeta primers. Sequencing was performed with immunoSEQ multiplex PCR; in TCRdb, only in-frame clones are kept and a portion is missing. The sample has 200,000 or so clones, and its top ten clones hold 0.74%. The CDR3 contains 11 residues. Trimming shortened V by 3 bases and J by 2 bases, and 4 bases separated the two germline ends. Germline V gene lookup returns CDR1 DFQATT and CDR2 SNEGSKA (reference sequence). This TCR was recovered from a boy aged 5 to 17 in good health and CMV-seronegative. The chain carries TRBV20-1 and TRBJ1-1; D ambiguous. The sample taken for sequencing was PBMCs. The CDR3 nucleotides read TGCAGTGCTAGTACTAACACTGAAGCTTTCTTT. Protein: CSASTNTEAFF.